The 25 T cell receptor beta chains given below trace back to one sample, sequenced in a study of blood T cell repertoires in COVID-19. Only in-frame clones appear in the TCRdb table, and some are missing; sequencing was by immunoSEQ multiplex PCR. The sample has fewer than 200,000 clones, around four fifths seen once. Sequencing was performed on peripheral blood. These receptors were obtained from a woman older than 75 with acute or convalescent COVID-19.

This rearrangement joins TRBV30 to TRBJ2-3; no clear D. The CDR3 extends over 16 amino acids. The germline V gene has CDR1 GTSNPN and CDR2 SVGIG (reference sequence). Trimming left V 1 base short and J 7 bases short, with 21 bases between. The CDR3 nucleotides read TGTGCCTGGAGTGGTGGTGAATCCAGGCTTAGAAATACGCAGTATTTT. This sequence encodes CAWSGGESRLRNTQYF.

The chain joins TRBV29-1 to TRBJ2-3; D is ambiguous. This CDR3 is 13 amino acids long. The V gene's germline CDR1 is SQVTM and CDR2 ANQGSEA. V was clipped by 1 base and J by 3 bases, with 8 bases between them. In nucleotides, the CDR3 is TGCAGCGTTGAAGCGATCGGGACAGATACGCAGTATTTT. Protein: CSVEAIGTDTQYF.

The CDR3 bases are TGTGCCAGCAGTTTATGGGGGACAGGACAAGAGACCCAGTACTTC. Translated, it gives CASSLWGTGQETQYF. This rearrangement joins TRBV28 to TRBJ2-5; 8 bases map to TRBD1. V shed 0 bases and J 2 bases; nucleotides not matched to a gene: 2. The V gene's germline CDR1 is MDHEN and CDR2 SYDVKM. This CDR3 region has 15 residues.

V gene TRBV4-2 combines with J gene TRBJ2-7, with TRBD1 matching over 12 bases. This CDR3 region has 16 residues. Germline-derived CDR1 and CDR2 are LGHNA and YNFKEQ. The junction had 5 bases not matched to a gene; V was cut back by 1 base and J by 4 bases. The CDR3 reads CASSQAGTGGKYEQYF. CDR3 nucleotide sequence: TGTGCCAGCAGCCAAGCGGGGACAGGGGGCAAGTACGAGCAGTACTTC.

The rearrangement uses TRBV19 and TRBJ2-1; 10 nucleotides line up with TRBD2. The CDR3 is made up of 14 amino acids. Unmatched junction bases numbered 5, after V lost 1 base and J lost 11 bases. Germline V CDR1 and CDR2: LNHDA, SQIVND (reference sequence). The CDR3 loop reads CASSIGGSGGKQFF. CDR3 nucleotides: TGTGCCAGTAGTATAGGGGGTAGCGGGGGGAAGCAGTTCTTC.

The chain has TRBV4-1 and TRBJ2-1, with 8 positions matching TRBD1. Trimming cost V 0 bases and J 8 bases; bases outside gene matches: 12. The V gene's germline CDR1 is MGHRA and CDR2 YSYEKL. This CDR3 spans 17 amino acids. In DNA, the CDR3 is TGCGCCAGCAGCCAAGATCCCGTGACAGGGGAGGTGCATGAGCAGTTCTTC. This encodes CASSQDPVTGEVHEQFF.

This chain uses TRBV27 with TRBJ1-2, with 10 bases that match TRBD1. Germline values: CDR1 MNHEY, CDR2 SMNVEV (reference sequence). J was trimmed by 4 bases and V by 6 bases; bases with no gene match: 11. CDR3 size: 16 residues. CDR3 sequence: CASRHVGTGVLYGYTF. As DNA, the CDR3 is TGTGCCAGCAGACACGTTGGGACAGGGGTCCTCTATGGCTACACCTTC.

The gene calls are TRBV30 and TRBJ2-2, with 10 bases fitting TRBD1. Trimming took 1 base from V and 7 from J; bases not matched to a gene: 6. This CDR3 is built from 15 residues. The germline CDR1 and CDR2 sequences are GTSNPN and SVGIG (reference sequence). DNA for the CDR3: TGTGCCTGGAGTGCCGGACAGGGGGTGGGCGGGGAGCTGTTTTTT. Translating it yields CAWSAGQGVGGELFF.

The rearrangement links TRBV4-1 to TRBJ1-1; 8 bases agree with TRBD1. CDR1 MGHRA and CDR2 YSYEKL come from the germline V gene. V was clipped by 4 bases and J by 6 bases; unmatched bases: 7. The CDR3 runs 14 residues. CDR3 DNA sequence: TGCGCCAGCAGCCGTGGACAGGGAAGCCCTGAAGCTTTCTTT. It is translated as CASSRGQGSPEAFF.

V is TRBV7-8 and J is TRBJ1-5; D gene uncertain. The CDR3 covers 15 residues. Looked up from germline, CDR1 is SGHVS and CDR2 is FQNEAQ. The ends were cut back, 2 bases at V and 0 bases at J, with 8 bases in the middle. CDR3: CASSLTGSSNQPQHF. CDR3 bases: TGTGCCAGCAGCTTAACCGGGAGTAGCAATCAGCCCCAGCATTTT.

V is TRBV30 and J is TRBJ2-3, with D perhaps matching TRBD2 (5 bases). V was clipped by 2 bases and J by 8 bases, with 11 bases between them. Germline V lookup: CDR1 GTSNPN, CDR2 SVGIG (reference sequence). The CDR3 runs to 12 residues. CDR3 bases: TGTGCCTGGAGTTCGGGGTCTGTTACGCAGTATTTT. Amino acids: CAWSSGSVTQYF. Based on the CDR3 plus reference TRBV30 and TRBJ2-3, the full variable domain is SQTIHQWPATLVQPVGSPLSLECTVEGTSNPNLYWYRQAAGRGLQLLFYSVGIGQISSEVPQNLSASRPQDRQFILSSKKLLLSDSGFYLCAWSSGSVTQYFGPGTRLTVL.

This chain joins TRBV6-5 and TRBJ1-2; 7 bases are shared with TRBD1. Germline V gives CDR1 MNHEY, CDR2 SVGAGI. The V and J ends lost 4 bases and 4 bases, in that order; junction bases with no gene match: 6. CDR3 size: 14 residues. The CDR3 spells CASSSAGQIYGYTF. In DNA form, the CDR3 reads TGTGCCAGCAGTTCCGCGGGACAGATCTATGGCTACACCTTC.

This clone has only one observation. The chain employs TRBV4-2 and TRBJ2-2, with 10 bases matching TRBD1. This CDR3 comprises 15 residues. After removal of 5 bases from V and 3 bases from J, the junction contained 3 bases not matched to a gene. In germline, CDR1 is LGHNA, CDR2 YNFKEQ. The CDR3 DNA is TGTGCCAGCAGCACCGGGACAGGGGACACCGGGGAGCTGTTTTTT. It encodes CASSTGTGDTGELFF.

V is TRBV19 and J is TRBJ2-7, with TRBD1 as a possible D gene (6 bases). Trimming removed 5 bases from V and 5 bases from J, with 10 bases in between. CDR1 is LNHDA and CDR2 is SQIVND in the germline V gene (reference sequence). The CDR3 is 12 amino acids. The CDR3 nucleotides are TGTGCCAGTAGTTCACAGGGCCACGAGCAGTACTTC. It yields the protein CASSSQGHEQYF.

V is TRBV5-1 and J is TRBJ2-1; no clear D gene. The CDR3 has 12 residues. Germline V gene sequence: CDR1 SGHRS, CDR2 YFSETQ. V lost 4 bases, J lost 6 bases, and 8 bases lay in between. The CDR3 nucleotides read TGCGCCAGCAGCGTAAATGTCAATGAGCAGTTCTTC. This sequence encodes CASSVNVNEQFF.

J is TRBJ2-3 and V is TRBV6-5; D call uncertain. Germline CDR1 reads MNHEY; CDR2 reads SVGAGI. Trimming stripped 2 bases from V and 0 bases from J, with 9 bases between. This CDR3 is built from 15 residues. The CDR3 DNA follows: TGTGCCAGCAGTTACATAGGCGGCAGCACAGATACGCAGTATTTT. Translating it yields CASSYIGGSTDTQYF.

This clone occurred a few times. The gene calls are TRBV7-2 and TRBJ1-6, with D possibly TRBD1 on 6 matching bases. Germline CDR1 reads SGHTA; CDR2 reads FQGNSA. The germline V and J ends were trimmed by 2 bases and 5 bases, with 10 bases remaining between them. This CDR3 is built from 15 residues. CDR3 residues: CASSLTRTDNSPLHF. The CDR3 DNA follows: TGTGCCAGCAGCTTAACAAGGACAGATAATTCACCCCTCCACTTT.

The chain employs TRBV5-6 and TRBJ2-5; 10 positions agree with TRBD2. The trim removed 3 bases at V and 1 base at J, leaving 9 bases unmatched. The length of the CDR3 is 17 residues. Looked up from germline, CDR1 is SGHDT and CDR2 is YYEEEE. CDR3: CASSYNLGLAVQETQYF. The CDR3, as DNA: TGTGCCAGCAGCTATAACCTCGGACTAGCGGTCCAAGAGACCCAGTACTTC.

The J gene is TRBJ2-5, the V gene TRBV6-2 or TRBV6-3, with 11 bases lining up with TRBD1. V lost 5 bases, J lost 5 bases, and 13 bases stayed unmatched. The CDR3 length is 17 residues. Germline V gene data show CDR1 as MNHEY and CDR2 as SVGEGT. The CDR3 DNA is TGTGCCAGCAGTGCGCTAAGGACAGGGGGCCGTAGCGAGACCCAGTACTTC. This codes for CASSALRTGGRSETQYF.

J is TRBJ1-2 and V is TRBV7-9, with 8 positions matching TRBD1. The CDR3 totals 14 residues. Germline CDR1 and CDR2: SEHNR and FQNEAQ (reference sequence). V lost 3 bases to trimming and J lost 6 bases; unmatched junction nucleotides: 6. This chain's CDR3 is CASSFGQGADGYTF. The CDR3 nucleotides are TGTGCCAGCAGCTTTGGGCAGGGGGCCGATGGCTACACCTTC.

The chain couples TRBV5-1 to TRBJ2-1; D is perhaps TRBD1 (6 bases). This CDR3 has 15 residues. CDR1 is SGHRS, CDR2 YFSETQ, per germline. Trimming took 6 bases from V and 0 from J, leaving 13 bases between them. Here the CDR3 reads CASTPQGNSYNEQFF. CDR3 coding DNA: TGCGCCAGCACGCCGCAGGGGAACTCCTACAATGAGCAGTTCTTC. Together with reference TRBV5-1 and TRBJ2-1, the CDR3 gives the full variable domain: KAGVTQTPRYLIKTRGQQVTLSCSPISGHRSVSWYQQTPGQGLQFLFEYFSETQRNKGNFPGRFSGRQFSNSRSEMNVSTLELGDSALYLCASTPQGNSYNEQFFGPGTRLTVL.

The chain is built from TRBV28 and TRBJ2-5, with a weak D call TRBD2 (5 bases). This CDR3 is built from 13 residues. Per germline, CDR1 MDHEN and CDR2 SYDVKM. V shed 8 bases and J shed 2 bases, with 12 bases lying between them. The CDR3 bases are TGTGCCAGCCAAGGTCCGGGGCAAGAGACCCAGTACTTC. It encodes CASQGPGQETQYF.

The rearrangement links TRBV3-1 (or the pseudogene TRBV3-2) to TRBJ2-3; 13 nucleotides agree with TRBD2. The V gene's germline CDR1 is LGHDT and CDR2 YNNKEL (reference sequence). The CDR3 runs 17 residues. With 4 bases clipped from V and 0 bases from J, the junction kept 4 bases outside the gene matches. This CDR3 reads CASSRTSGSFSTDTQYF. The CDR3 DNA reads TGTGCCAGCAGCCGGACTAGCGGGAGTTTTAGCACAGATACGCAGTATTTT.

J is TRBJ2-3 and V is TRBV7-6; 7 bases map to TRBD2. V shed 3 bases and J 0 bases; nucleotides not matched to a gene: 3. This CDR3 has 15 amino acids. Germline assignment: CDR1 SGHVS and CDR2 FNYEAQ. The CDR3 loop reads CASSLQTSSTDTQYF. DNA for the CDR3: TGTGCCAGCAGCTTGCAGACTAGCAGCACAGATACGCAGTATTTT.

This sequence joins TRBV10-1 and TRBJ1-3, with D unclear. Germline V gene sequence: CDR1 WNHNN, CDR2 SYGVQD (reference sequence). Trimming pared 5 bases from V and 0 bases from J, leaving 11 bases between. CDR3 length: 15 residues. CDR3 bases: TGCGCCAGCAGTTCTCCGGGGTACTCTGGAAACACCATATATTTT. It specifies CASSSPGYSGNTIYF.